Given below is one TCR beta chain in context. Authors' data handling: Reference gene primer amplification gave nucleated cell count estimates. Generated by immunoSEQ multiplex PCR, the TCRdb table keeps only in-frame clones and is missing some. V and J calls and clone size are copied from that table; D and trimming were computed from the DNA. This sample yields about 200,000 clones, of which around 85% are seen a single time; 0.85% to 0.95% belongs to the top ten. Followed over time, Seattle patients had been enrolled while infection was active. The sample originates from a study of blood T cell repertoires in COVID-19. About the study: In each case, the material was cDNA or gDNA derived from T cells, B-cell-depleted T cells, or PBMCs.

Germline V gene lookup returns CDR1 SGHNT and CDR2 YYREEE (reference sequence). Trimming removed 0 bases at V and 4 bases at J, with 5 bases between. CDR3 length: 13 residues. The sample consisted of peripheral blood. The rearrangement uses TRBV5-4 and TRBJ1-5, with D unclear. This receptor was taken from a man aged 55 to 70 with COVID-19, enrolled during active disease. The CDR3 sequence: CASSLAGNQPQHF. For the CDR3, the DNA is TGTGCCAGCAGCTTGGCGGGTAATCAGCCCCAGCATTTT. The whole variable domain, remainder taken from reference TRBV5-4 and TRBJ1-5, is ETGVTQSPTHLIKTRGQQVTLRCSSQSGHNTVSWYQQALGQGPQFIFQYYREEENGRGNFPPRFSGLQFPNYSSELNVNALELDDSALYLCASSLAGNQPQHFGDGTRLSIL.